This T cell receptor beta chain was identified in a study of regulatory T cells in long-lasting Graves disease. Study-level results: Sharing of public clonotypes was greater in persistent patients (2,741) than in new patients (almost 1,000).

Stated time point: newly diagnosed GD, antithyroid drugs for less than 3 months. From PBMCs, RNA was extracted and then used to make the TCR library. The V gene's germline CDR1 is SNHLY and CDR2 FYNNEI. The CDR3 is 15 amino acids. V dropped 9 bases and J dropped 4; count of bases not matched to a gene: 10. This clonotype was seen at least ten times. The target antigen is unknown. Building the TCR beta libraries relied on iRepertoire HTBI primers, and CDR3 regions underwent Arm-PCR. MiXCR, run by TCRdb on the multiplex PCR reads, gives a single entry per CDR3 protein. Of roughly 510,000 distinct CDR3 sequences listed, 16% are singletons. This sample was also put to use in a study of T cells in Graves' hyperthyroidism and ophthalmopathy. According to that study: Blood held most thyroid clonotypes expanded above 0.001 frequency. The authors' 13 V-J model separated ophthalmopathy from stable hyperthyroidism. Onset of ophthalmopathy came a median around 7.1 months after the model predicted it.

The sequence was obtained from a man aged 18 to 30 with Graves disease. The sequenced sample was peripheral blood mononuclear cells (PBMCs), obtained at new diagnosis, from a patient treated with antithyroid drugs. This chain links TRBV2 with TRBJ1-5; TRBD1 aligns across 9 bases. Written as DNA, the CDR3 is TGTGCCAGTCAACTAGGGGACAGGGATAATCAGCCCCAGCATTTT. Translation: CASQLGDRDNQPQHF.